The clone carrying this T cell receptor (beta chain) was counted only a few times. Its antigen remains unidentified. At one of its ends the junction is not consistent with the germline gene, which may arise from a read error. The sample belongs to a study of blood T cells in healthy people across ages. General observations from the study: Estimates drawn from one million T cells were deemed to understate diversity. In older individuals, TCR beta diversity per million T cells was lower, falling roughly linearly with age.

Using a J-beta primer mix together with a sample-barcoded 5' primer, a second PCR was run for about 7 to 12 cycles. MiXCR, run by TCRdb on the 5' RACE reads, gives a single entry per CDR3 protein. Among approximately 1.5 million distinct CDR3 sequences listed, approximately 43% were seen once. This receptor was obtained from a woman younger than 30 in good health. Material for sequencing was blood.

The CDR3 region is CASSLGEVNYGYTF. The CDR3 DNA is TGTGCCAGCAGTTTGGGTGAAGTTAACTATGGCTACACTTTC. The V gene is TRBV6-5, the J gene TRBJ1-2; D is uncertain. The germline gives CDR1 MNHEY, CDR2 SVGAGI. CDR3 size: 14 residues.